This entry lists 27 T cell receptor beta chains sequenced from one sample in a study of low-dose radiotherapy and immunotherapy resistance in tumors (dated by TCRdb to between 2021 and 2024). This sample's time point label indicates: before trial treatment. Sequenced using an Illumina HiSeq 2500. First-strand cDNA was synthesized with Superscript III and a set of TRAV- and TRBV-specific primers, covering both TCRalpha and TCRbeta chains. TCRs were amplified for 20 to 25 PCR cycles with Phusion, using a constant-region primer paired with the adapter attached to the V primers. Using fastp trimming at Q25 and MiXCR clonotype assembly, TCRdb reanalyzed the public sequencing data and kept in-frame beta chains. Every entry covers one CDR3 protein and lists the most common genes and DNA from its rows. The sample profile shows about 82,000 distinct CDR3 sequences; approximately 17% of them were found once. Roughly 6% of the sample goes to the ten largest clones.

The sample consisted of PBMCs, taken before treatment. These TCRs come from a male donor with prostate cancer.

This clonotype appeared many times. This sequence joins TRBV5-1 and TRBJ1-1, with D possibly matching TRBD1 (5 bases). The CDR3 spans 15 residues. Germline V gene data show CDR1 as SGHRS and CDR2 as YFSETQ. Trimming took off 4 bases at V and 5 bases at J, with 18 bases between the two ends. The CDR3 is CASSDQGPTGTEAFF. The DNA of the CDR3 is TGCGCCAGCAGCGACCAGGGACCCACTGGGACTGAAGCTTTCTTT.

Many counts were recorded for this clonotype. The rearrangement links TRBV30 to TRBJ1-2, with 10 bases matching TRBD1. The CDR3 extends over 14 amino acids. CDR1 GTSNPN and CDR2 SVGIG come from the germline V gene (reference sequence). J lost 4 bases, V lost 3 bases, and 5 bases had no gene match. The CDR3 nucleotides are TGTGCCTGGAGCGGACAGGGGGTTATCTATGGCTACACCTTC. Amino acids: CAWSGQGVIYGYTF.

There are many counts of this clonotype. This rearrangement joins TRBV20-1 to TRBJ2-7, with 7 bases that match TRBD1. CDR3 size: 14 residues. Trimming removed 5 bases from V and 1 base from J; junction bases left unmatched: 8. From germline, CDR1 is DFQATT and CDR2 SNEGSKA (reference sequence). The DNA for the CDR3 is TGCAGTGCTGAGGACAGGATCAATTCCTACGAGCAGTACTTC. Its protein is CSAEDRINSYEQYF.

This clonotype was counted only a few times. This chain joins TRBV5-1 and TRBJ1-5; D may be TRBD1 (5 bases). Germline lookup yields CDR1 SGHRS and CDR2 YFSETQ. This CDR3 is built from 15 residues. Deletions cut 0 bases from V and 0 bases from J, with 7 bases between. This CDR3 reads CASSLGGYSNQPQHF. The CDR3 DNA is TGCGCCAGCAGCTTGGGGGGGTATAGCAATCAGCCCCAGCATTTT.

This clonotype was detected many times. J is TRBJ1-3 and V is TRBV11-2; a possible D gene is TRBD1 (5 bases). CDR1 is SGHAT and CDR2 is FQNNGV in the germline V gene. Deletions cut 5 bases from V and 2 bases from J, with 16 bases between. The CDR3 extends over 16 amino acids. The DNA of the CDR3 is TGTGCCAGCAGCACCTACAGCCAGGGACCTGGAAACACCATATATTTT. This gives the protein CASSTYSQGPGNTIYF.

This clonotype was recorded at least ten times. The V and J genes are TRBV20-1 and TRBJ1-5; 7 nucleotides agree with TRBD1. Germline CDR1 and CDR2: DFQATT and SNEGSKA (reference sequence). After removal of 6 bases from V and 0 bases from J, the junction contained 5 bases not matched to a gene. This CDR3 region has 14 residues. For the CDR3, the DNA is TGCAGTGCACAGGGACAGCTTAGCAATCAGCCCCAGCATTTT. Translating it yields CSAQGQLSNQPQHF.

This clonotype was seen repeatedly, ten times or more. The chain couples TRBV12-3 or TRBV12-4 to TRBJ1-1; 9 bases agree with TRBD1. The CDR3 is 16 amino acids. V lost 6 bases, J lost 1 base, and 9 bases stayed unmatched. CDR3: CASRVGQGSPNTEAFF. Written as DNA, the CDR3 is TGTGCCAGCAGGGTCGGACAGGGGAGCCCGAACACTGAAGCTTTCTTT.

V is TRBV5-8 and J is TRBJ1-1, with TRBD1 matching over 7 bases. The CDR3 length is 14 residues. The trim removed 1 base at V and 6 bases at J, leaving 6 bases unmatched. Germline CDR1 is SGHTS and CDR2 is YDEGEE. In nucleotides, the CDR3 is TGTGCCAGCAGCTTGTCTCAGGGACAGCCTGAAGCTTTCTTT. Protein sequence: CASSLSQGQPEAFF.

Ten or more counts support this clonotype. The gene calls are TRBV30 and TRBJ1-2, with TRBD1 matching over 9 bases. The CDR3 is made up of 14 amino acids. J was trimmed by 7 bases and V by 0 bases; bases with no gene match: 6. Per germline, CDR1 GTSNPN and CDR2 SVGIG (reference sequence). For the CDR3, the DNA is TGTGCCTGGAGTGTACTAACAGGGGGCGTTGGCTACACCTTC. It encodes CAWSVLTGGVGYTF. The entire variable domain, with the rest obtained from reference TRBV30 and TRBJ1-2, is as follows: SQTIHQWPATLVQPVGSPLSLECTVEGTSNPNLYWYRQAAGRGLQLLFYSVGIGQISSEVPQNLSASRPQDRQFILSSKKLLLSDSGFYLCAWSVLTGGVGYTFGSGTRLTVV.

This clonotype has ten or more counts. This chain links TRBV18 with TRBJ2-7, with 8 nucleotides matching TRBD2. The trim removed 5 bases at V and 3 bases at J, leaving 6 bases unmatched. Per germline, CDR1 KGHSH and CDR2 LQKENI. The length of the CDR3 is 14 residues. Written as DNA, the CDR3 is TGTGCCAGCTCAGAGCCGACTAGCGTCTACGAGCAGTACTTC. Translating gives CASSEPTSVYEQYF.

This clonotype was seen at least ten times. The genes are TRBV5-4 and TRBJ2-7; D is ambiguous. CDR1 SGHNT and CDR2 YYREEE come from the germline V gene (reference sequence). This CDR3 has 11 amino acids. V was shortened by 0 bases and J by 6 bases, with 4 bases between the two germline ends. The CDR3 region is CASSLDREQYF. CDR3 DNA sequence: TGTGCCAGCAGCTTGGATCGCGAGCAGTACTTC.

This clonotype has at least ten counts. This chain links TRBV5-1 with TRBJ2-7; 10 positions agree with TRBD1. After removal of 4 bases from V and 4 bases from J, the junction contained 2 bases not matched to a gene. The CDR3 totals 13 residues. Per the germline V gene, CDR1 is SGHRS and CDR2 is YFSETQ. This CDR3 reads CASSMDRGYEQYF. DNA for the CDR3: TGCGCCAGCAGCATGGACAGGGGGTACGAGCAGTACTTC.

There are many counts of this clonotype. The J gene is TRBJ2-2, the V gene TRBV2; perhaps TRBD2 as D (6 bases). V shed 7 bases and J shed 4 bases, with 10 bases lying between them. There are 13 residues in the CDR3. Germline CDR1 and CDR2: SNHLY and FYNNEI. This chain's CDR3 is CASNGGGTGELFF. CDR3 nucleotide sequence: TGTGCCAGCAACGGGGGAGGCACCGGGGAGCTGTTTTTT.

The table lists this clonotype with many counts. The rearrangement joins TRBV12-3 or TRBV12-4 to TRBJ2-5, with D tentatively TRBD2 (6 bases). This CDR3 region has 15 residues. Trimming pared 6 bases from V and 3 bases from J, leaving 17 bases between. For the CDR3, the DNA is TGTGCCAGCAGCCAGCCGGTGGGAGGAAAAGAGACCCAGTACTTC. It codes for CASSQPVGGKETQYF.

This clonotype was observed at least ten times. The chain recombines TRBV20-1 with TRBJ1-5; TRBD1 is a possible D gene (6 bases). The CDR3 is 13 residues long. CDR1 is DFQATT and CDR2 is SNEGSKA in the germline V gene (reference sequence). Trimming pared 2 bases from V and 7 bases from J, leaving 12 bases between. The CDR3 bases are TGCAGTGCTAGATCCGGGGGCGACCAGCCCCAGCATTTT. Encoded protein: CSARSGGDQPQHF.

This clonotype was observed at least ten times. CDR3 loop: CASSLDSQYQETQYF. CDR3 nucleotides: TGTGCCAGCAGCTTAGACTCCCAGTACCAAGAGACCCAGTACTTC. The chain couples TRBV11-2 to TRBJ2-5; D is unresolved. V lost 0 bases and J 0 bases, leaving 8 bases between the germline ends. The length of the CDR3 is 15 residues. Per germline, CDR1 SGHAT and CDR2 FQNNGV.

In regard to this clonotype: Because the CDR3's place on the DNA is in doubt, the DNA is left out and the CDR3 is given as listed by TCRdb. The rearrangement uses TRBV9 and TRBJ1-4; the table's TRBD1 call for D was not verified on the DNA. Germline V gene sequence: CDR1 SGDLS, CDR2 YYNGEE. Ends included, the CDR3 has 16 residues. CDR3 sequence: CASSVGYRQVEKLFFF.

In its sample, this clonotype was seen many times. The V call is TRBV5-1, the J call TRBJ1-2; 8 positions match TRBD1. The germline gives CDR1 SGHRS, CDR2 YFSETQ. The CDR3 spans 14 residues. Trimming took 4 bases from V and 3 from J; bases not matched to a gene: 5. CDR3 bases: TGCGCCAGCAGCGCGGCGGACAGGGACTATGGCTACACCTTC. This codes for CASSAADRDYGYTF.

This chain joins TRBV6-2 or TRBV6-3 and TRBJ2-4, with 11 bases aligning to TRBD1. The germline gives CDR1 MNHEY, CDR2 SVGEGT. V shed 5 bases and J 8 bases; nucleotides not matched to a gene: 2. CDR3 length: 13 residues. In DNA form, the CDR3 reads TGTGCCAGCAGTGGGGACAGGGGGGACATTCAGTACTTC. It codes for CASSGDRGDIQYF.

This clonotype was picked up many times. V and J are TRBV11-1 and TRBJ2-1; D uncertain. The germline V and J ends were trimmed by 1 base and 6 bases, with 7 bases remaining between them. The V gene's germline CDR1 is SGHAT and CDR2 FQDESV (reference sequence). The CDR3 spans 13 residues. The CDR3 is CASSLEGLNEQFF. CDR3 bases: TGTGCCAGCAGCTTAGAGGGCCTCAATGAGCAGTTCTTC.

Comment on this clonotype: With a far larger clone one base away, a read error is the likely cause. The chain employs TRBV13 and TRBJ2-7, with 10 nucleotides matching TRBD1. CDR1 and CDR2 from the germline V gene are PRHDT and FYEKMQ (reference sequence). CDR3 length: 13 residues. This chain's CDR3 is CASKGQGSYEQCF. In nucleotides, the CDR3 is TGTGCCAGCAAGGGACAGGGGTCCTACGAGCAGTGCTTC. Together with reference TRBV13 and TRBJ2-7, the CDR3 gives the full variable domain: AAGVIQSPRHLIKEKRETATLKCYPIPRHDTVYWYQQGPGQDPQFLISFYEKMQSDKGSIPDRFSAQQFSDYHSELNMSSLELGDSALYFCASKGQGSYEQCFGPGTRLTVT.

This clonotype was recorded at least ten times. The conserved closing phenylalanine or tryptophan is absent in this CDR3, likely reflecting a read error. The DNA is left out, because the CDR3 cannot be placed on it with certainty; the CDR3 is given as TCRdb lists it. The chain joins TRBV7-4 to TRBJ1-2. The germline V gene encodes CDR1 SGHVT and CDR2 SQSDAQ. Including both end residues, the CDR3 is 10 amino acids long. The CDR3 sequence is CASSRTPIYV.

At least ten counts were recorded for this clonotype. The chain recombines TRBV13 with TRBJ2-3, with TRBD2 matching 9 bases. V lost 6 bases, J lost 2 bases, and 9 bases stayed unmatched. This CDR3 has 16 residues. CDR1 and CDR2 (germline): PRHDT, FYEKMQ (reference sequence). CDR3 in amino acids: CASRSPSGVPTDTQYF. The CDR3 bases are TGTGCCAGCAGGTCCCCTAGCGGGGTTCCCACAGATACGCAGTATTTT. Full variable domain (rest looked up from reference TRBV13 and TRBJ2-3): AAGVIQSPRHLIKEKRETATLKCYPIPRHDTVYWYQQGPGQDPQFLISFYEKMQSDKGSIPDRFSAQQFSDYHSELNMSSLELGDSALYFCASRSPSGVPTDTQYFGPGTRLTVL.

This chain connects TRBV19 to TRBJ1-1; the D gene is possibly TRBD1 (5 bases). The germline V and J ends were trimmed by 8 bases and 3 bases, with 16 bases remaining between them. The CDR3 contains 14 residues. CDR1 and CDR2 from the germline V gene are LNHDA and SQIVND (reference sequence). CDR3 sequence (DNA): TGTGCCAGTGCGTTTTGGGGACGCCACACTGAAGCTTTCTTT. This translates into CASAFWGRHTEAFF.

This clonotype has a count of ten or more. The rearrangement joins TRBV6-5 to TRBJ2-2; tentative D call: TRBD1 (5 bases). With 3 bases removed from V and 8 bases from J, the gap between germline ends came to 22 bases. Germline V lookup: CDR1 MNHEY, CDR2 SVGAGI. The CDR3 contains 17 residues. The CDR3 DNA reads TGTGCCAGCAGTTATATAAAGATGTGGGGCGAGCCGGGGGAGCTGTTTTTT. It codes for CASSYIKMWGEPGELFF.

This clonotype was counted many times. V usage is TRBV28 and J usage is TRBJ1-2; D unresolved. Trimming shortened V by 4 bases and J by 8 bases, and 11 bases separated the two germline ends. The CDR3 sequence is 12 residues long. Germline-derived CDR1 and CDR2 are MDHEN and SYDVKM. This chain's CDR3 is CASSSSPVGYTF. CDR3 coding DNA: TGTGCCAGCAGTTCCTCCCCGGTAGGCTACACCTTC.

This clonotype was seen many times. The V call is TRBV5-1, the J call TRBJ2-3, with 7 nucleotides matching TRBD2. Germline assignment: CDR1 SGHRS and CDR2 YFSETQ. The CDR3 sequence is 14 residues long. J lost 6 bases, V lost 2 bases, and 6 bases had no gene match. As DNA, the CDR3 is TGCGCCAGCAGCTTTGCGGGAGTGCAGGATACGCAGTATTTT. It specifies CASSFAGVQDTQYF.